The T cell receptor beta chain under discussion was sequenced for a study of cytomegalovirus exposure and HLA in healthy donors. This CDR3 comprises 14 residues. V was clipped by 2 bases and J by 4 bases, with 9 bases between them. CDR1 and CDR2 (germline): SGHKS, YYEKEE (reference sequence). With regard to this clone: The target antigen is unknown.

General study results and limits: Being indistinguishable, some V segments were excluded, TRBV6-2 and TRBV6-3 among them.

PCR primers comprised 60 Vbeta and 13 Jbeta primers. Sequencing used immunoSEQ multiplex PCR; TCRdb keeps in-frame clones, though not all of them. The table records about 180,000 clones, roughly four fifths of them present only once. The genes are TRBV5-5 and TRBJ1-4, with a tentative D call TRBD1 (6 bases). The specimen was PBMCs. The sequence was obtained from a woman aged 45-59 years in good health and CMV-seronegative. The CDR3 DNA reads TGTGCCAGCAGCTTTGTCAGGGGTAATGAAAAACTGTTTTTT. This gives the protein CASSFVRGNEKLFF.